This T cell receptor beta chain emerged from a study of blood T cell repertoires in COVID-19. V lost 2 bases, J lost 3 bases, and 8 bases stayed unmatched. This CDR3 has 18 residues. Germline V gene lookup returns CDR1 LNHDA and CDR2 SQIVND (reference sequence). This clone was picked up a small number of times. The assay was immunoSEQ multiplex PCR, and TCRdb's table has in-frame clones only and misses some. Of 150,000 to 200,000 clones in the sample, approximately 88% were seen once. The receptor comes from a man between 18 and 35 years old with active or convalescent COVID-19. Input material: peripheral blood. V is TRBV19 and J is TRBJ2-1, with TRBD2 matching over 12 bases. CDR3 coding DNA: TGTGCCAGTAGTATACCCCTAGCGGGAGGGCCATTCTACAATGAGCAGTTCTTC. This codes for CASSIPLAGGPFYNEQFF.